This is a list of T cell receptor beta chains from one sample in a study of OX40 agonist ivuxolimab in advanced cancers. Measured with immunoSEQ multiplex PCR; TCRdb has only the in-frame clones, and not every one. The sample gives about 50,000 clones, around 80% of which show up once; 3.9% is in the top ten. The sample consisted of CD4+ or CD8+ T cells sorted from blood, taken in a trial of the OX40 agonist ivuxolimab. These TCRs come from an adult with an advanced solid tumor such as melanoma, head and neck, liver or kidney cancer. CDR3s include the opening cysteine and the closing phenylalanine or tryptophan. The order of the fields is V gene, clone size, D gene, J gene, CDR3 DNA, CDR3 protein. A D gene is named only where the DNA matches it firmly. The size entry is marked missing in some rows and otherwise reads once, few, many or a size class.

V: TRBV11-2; size: NA; D: NA; J: TRBJ2-7; DNA: TGTGCCAGCAGCCCCCGGACAGTATACGAGCAGTACTTC; CDR3: CASSPRTVYEQYF
V: TRBV19; size: NA; D: TRBD1; J: TRBJ2-7; DNA: TGTGCCAGTAGTATGGTCTGGACAGGGGGCTTCAGCGAGCAGTACTTC; CDR3: CASSMVWTGGFSEQYF
V: TRBV6-5; size: NA; D: NA; J: TRBJ1-1; DNA: TGTGCCAGCAGTTACTCAGGGCTTGGGGGAGCTTTCTTT; CDR3: CASSYSGLGGAFF
V: TRBV9; size: NA; D: TRBD1; J: TRBJ1-1; DNA: TGTGCCAGCAGCACCGGACAGGGCGGCACTGAAGCTTTCTTT; CDR3: CASSTGQGGTEAFF
V: TRBV5-6; size: NA; D: NA; J: TRBJ2-2; DNA: TGTGCCAGCAGCTTGTACAGACCGAACACCGGGGAGCTGTTTTTT; CDR3: CASSLYRPNTGELFF
V: TRBV21-1; size: NA; D: NA; J: TRBJ1-5; DNA: TGTGCCAGCAGCATCCGAGGGTCAGGGGGATATCAGCCCCAGCATTTT; CDR3: CASSIRGSGGYQPQHF
V: TRBV5-4; size: NA; D: TRBD2; J: TRBJ2-3; DNA: TGTGCCAGCAGCCGAGAGACTAGCGGCACAGATACGCAGTATTTT; CDR3: CASSRETSGTDTQYF
V: TRBV29-1; size: NA; D: NA; J: TRBJ1-5; DNA: TGCAGCGTCGTGACTTATAGCGCAGGGGAGGCTCAGCCCCAGCATTTT; CDR3: CSVVTYSAGEAQPQHF
V: TRBV28; size: NA; D: TRBD2; J: TRBJ2-7; DNA: TGTGCCAGCAGTTTGAGCTCTAGCGGGAGCTACGAGCAGTACTTC; CDR3: CASSLSSSGSYEQYF
V: TRBV28; size: NA; D: NA; J: TRBJ1-5; DNA: TGTGCCAGCAGGATCTCCAGGGTGGAACAGCCCCAGCATTTT; CDR3: CASRISRVEQPQHF
V: TRBV27; size: NA; D: TRBD2; J: TRBJ2-3; DNA: TGTGCCAGCAGTCCACTACTAGCGGGAACTAAGCGGGCACACACAGATACGCAGTATTTT; CDR3: CASSPLLAGTKRAHTDTQYF
V: TRBV7-2; size: NA; D: NA; J: TRBJ2-7; DNA: TGTGCCAGCAGCATCGGGAACAGGGCCTCCTACGAGCAGTACTTC; CDR3: CASSIGNRASYEQYF
V: TRBV15; size: NA; D: TRBD1; J: TRBJ1-5; DNA: TGTGCCACCAGCAGAGATTTGGTGGGACAGGATCCCCAGCATTTT; CDR3: CATSRDLVGQDPQHF
V: TRBV6-5; size: NA; D: NA; J: TRBJ2-7; DNA: TGTGCCAGCAGTTCACAGGGAGGCTACGAGCAGTACTTC; CDR3: CASSSQGGYEQYF
V: TRBV4-1; size: NA; D: TRBD1; J: TRBJ2-2; DNA: TGCGCCAGCAGCCTGACAGGGATCACCGGGGAGCTGTTTTTT; CDR3: CASSLTGITGELFF
V: TRBV5-6; size: once; D: NA; J: TRBJ1-2; DNA: TGTGCCAGCAGCCCTAACGGAGCTAACTATGGCTACACCTTC; CDR3: CASSPNGANYGYTF
V: TRBV28; size: NA; D: TRBD1; J: TRBJ1-2; DNA: TGTGCCAGCAGTTTATCCCCCGGGACAGGGGGCGCGAGTTATGGCTACACCTTC; CDR3: CASSLSPGTGGASYGYTF
V: TRBV7-6; size: NA; D: TRBD2; J: TRBJ2-2; DNA: TGTGCCAGCAGCGCACGCGGGGGGCCCACAGCCGGGGAGCTGTTTTTT; CDR3: CASSARGGPTAGELFF
V: TRBV25-1; size: NA; D: NA; J: TRBJ1-4; DNA: TGTGCCAGCGTCGGGGTTTATAATGAAAAACTGTTTTTT; CDR3: CASVGVYNEKLFF
V: TRBV11-3; size: NA; D: TRBD2; J: TRBJ2-1; DNA: TGTGCCAGCAGCTTAGGGTTCGGGGGGGATGAGCAGTTCTTC; CDR3: CASSLGFGGDEQFF
V: TRBV2; size: NA; D: TRBD2; J: TRBJ2-3; DNA: TGTGCCAGCAGAGAACTAGCGGGGGTGTCTTTTGATACGCAGTATTTT; CDR3: CASRELAGVSFDTQYF
V: TRBV2; size: NA; D: TRBD2; J: TRBJ2-7; DNA: TGTGCCAGCGGAGGAGGGGGGACTAGCGGAATGTACGAGCAGTACTTC; CDR3: CASGGGGTSGMYEQYF
V: TRBV9; size: few; D: NA; J: TRBJ1-6; DNA: TGTGCCAGCAGCCTAGGGGGGCCCATTTCACCCCTCCACTTT; CDR3: CASSLGGPISPLHF
V: TRBV28; size: NA; D: NA; J: TRBJ1-3; DNA: TGTGCCAGCAGTCCGTCCGCAGGGTACGGAAACACCATATATTTT; CDR3: CASSPSAGYGNTIYF
V: TRBV25-1; size: few; D: TRBD2; J: TRBJ2-5; DNA: TGTGCCAGCAAGCGGGAGGGCCTGGAGACCCAGTACTTC; CDR3: CASKREGLETQYF
V: TRBV19; size: NA; D: TRBD1; J: TRBJ1-2; DNA: TGTGCCAGTGGGACAGGGCGTAAACTAGACTATGGCTACACCTTC; CDR3: CASGTGRKLDYGYTF
V: TRBV5-1; size: NA; D: NA; J: TRBJ1-1; DNA: TGCGCCAGCAGCTTGGGACAGCGCCGTGTGAACACTGAAGCTTTCTTT; CDR3: CASSLGQRRVNTEAFF
V: TRBV28; size: NA; D: NA; J: TRBJ2-1; DNA: TGTGCCAGCAGCCCACAGGGCTGGACCTACAATGAGCAGTTCTTC; CDR3: CASSPQGWTYNEQFF
V: TRBV6-6; size: NA; D: NA; J: TRBJ1-1; DNA: TGTGCCAGCAGTGACGACGTGTTGAACACTGAAGCTTTCTTT; CDR3: CASSDDVLNTEAFF
V: TRBV7-8; size: NA; D: NA; J: TRBJ2-5; DNA: TGTGCCAGCAGCTTAAAGACAGCCCAAGAGACCCAGTACTTC; CDR3: CASSLKTAQETQYF
V: TRBV18; size: NA; D: TRBD1; J: TRBJ1-1; DNA: TGTGCCAGCTCACCGCAGCCCGTGACAGGGGTAAACACTGAAGCTTTCTTT; CDR3: CASSPQPVTGVNTEAFF
V: TRBV5-1; size: NA; D: TRBD2; J: TRBJ2-3; DNA: TGCGCCAGCAGCTCCAAGTTCGGGACTAGCGGGAGAGAACGCACAGATACGCAGTATTTT; CDR3: CASSSKFGTSGRERTDTQYF
V: TRBV9; size: NA; D: NA; J: TRBJ1-2; DNA: TGTGCCAGCAGCGGGGATCAAGAAGGGATTCGTGCCTATGGCTACACCTTC; CDR3: CASSGDQEGIRAYGYTF
V: TRBV6-6; size: NA; D: NA; J: TRBJ1-1; DNA: TGTGCCAGCAGAATTCAGGGCACTGAAGCTTTCTTT; CDR3: CASRIQGTEAFF
V: TRBV7-2; size: NA; D: NA; J: TRBJ1-2; DNA: TGTGCCAGCAGCCTTGAGCTCTATGGCTACACCTTC; CDR3: CASSLELYGYTF
V: TRBV6-1; size: NA; D: TRBD1; J: TRBJ1-4; DNA: TGTGCCAGCAGGAGGGGAATCAGGGGGGAAAAACTGTTTTTT; CDR3: CASRRGIRGEKLFF
V: TRBV9; size: NA; D: TRBD2; J: TRBJ2-1; DNA: TGTGCCAGCAGCGCGACTAGCGGCTCCTACAATGAGCAGTTCTTC; CDR3: CASSATSGSYNEQFF
V: TRBV5-1; size: NA; D: NA; J: TRBJ2-3; DNA: TGCGCCAGCAGCACCCGGACAGACTATACGCAGTATTTT; CDR3: CASSTRTDYTQYF
V: TRBV11-2; size: NA; D: NA; J: TRBJ2-2; DNA: TGTGCCAGCAGCTTACGATCGGGACAGAACACCGGGGAGCTGTTTTTT; CDR3: CASSLRSGQNTGELFF
V: TRBV7-2; size: NA; D: TRBD1; J: TRBJ2-1; DNA: TGTGCCAGCAGTCGGGACAGGGTCAATGAGCAGTTCTTC; CDR3: CASSRDRVNEQFF
V: TRBV14; size: NA; D: TRBD2; J: TRBJ2-3; DNA: TGTGCCAGCAGCTTTTTGGCGGGGGGCCGCACAGATACGCAGTATTTT; CDR3: CASSFLAGGRTDTQYF
V: TRBV18; size: NA; D: TRBD1; J: TRBJ1-4; DNA: TGTGCCAGCTCCCCGAAGGGACAGGGCTCTGCAACTAATGAAAAACTGTTTTTT; CDR3: CASSPKGQGSATNEKLFF
V: TRBV5-6; size: NA; D: NA; J: TRBJ2-1; DNA: TGTGCCAGCAGCTTGGAAGACAATGAGCAGTTCTTC; CDR3: CASSLEDNEQFF
V: TRBV19; size: NA; D: NA; J: TRBJ2-7; DNA: TGTGCCAGTAGAGGTCTTACCTACGAGCAGTACTTC; CDR3: CASRGLTYEQYF
V: TRBV13; size: few; D: NA; J: TRBJ1-2; DNA: TGTGCCGGACGCCCCGGAGGCTATGTTGGCTACACCTTC; CDR3: CAGRPGGYVGYTF
V: TRBV5-1; size: NA; D: NA; J: TRBJ2-2; DNA: TGCGCCAGCAGCGAAGCCCCGCGGGGCGGGGAGCTGTTTTTT; CDR3: CASSEAPRGGELFF
V: TRBV19; size: few; D: TRBD1; J: TRBJ1-6; DNA: TGTGCCAGTAGAGACAGGGAAGGCTCACCCCTCCACTTT; CDR3: CASRDREGSPLHF
V: TRBV4-3; size: few; D: TRBD1; J: TRBJ1-1; DNA: TGCGCCAGCAGCCAAGGGGCAGGGGGGGGCACTGAAGCTTTCTTT; CDR3: CASSQGAGGGTEAFF
V: TRBV18; size: NA; D: NA; J: TRBJ1-2; DNA: TGTGCCAGCTCACCACCGGGTAGGGGATATGGCTACACCTTC; CDR3: CASSPPGRGYGYTF
V: TRBV14; size: NA; D: NA; J: TRBJ2-1; DNA: TGTGCCAGCAGCGTGTACAATGAGCAGTTCTTC; CDR3: CASSVYNEQFF
V: TRBV6-1; size: NA; D: NA; J: TRBJ1-1; DNA: TGTGCCAGCACTTCGGGGCCAAACACTGAAGCTTTCTTT; CDR3: CASTSGPNTEAFF
V: TRBV9; size: NA; D: TRBD1; J: TRBJ2-1; DNA: TGTGCCAGCAGCGTAGATCCTCCATGGACAGGGAAGGGTGAGCAGTTCTTC; CDR3: CASSVDPPWTGKGEQFF
V: TRBV27; size: NA; D: TRBD1; J: TRBJ1-6; DNA: TGTGCCAGCAGTTTAATGGGACAGAGTAATTCACCCCTCCACTTT; CDR3: CASSLMGQSNSPLHF
V: TRBV18; size: NA; D: TRBD1; J: TRBJ1-5; DNA: TGTGCCAGCTCACCCCCAGCAGGGGGCCGAAATCAGCCCCAGCATTTT; CDR3: CASSPPAGGRNQPQHF
V: TRBV29-1; size: NA; D: NA; J: TRBJ1-1; DNA: TGCAGCGTACAGGGATCTGAAGCTTTCTTT; CDR3: CSVQGSEAFF
V: TRBV7-9; size: NA; D: NA; J: TRBJ2-3; DNA: TGTGCCAGCAGCCTAAGTCGGAGCACAGATACGCAGTATTTT; CDR3: CASSLSRSTDTQYF
V: TRBV9; size: NA; D: NA; J: TRBJ2-5; DNA: TGTGCCAGCAGCGAGAGTCCCGTGGGGGAGACCCAGTACTTC; CDR3: CASSESPVGETQYF
V: TRBV27; size: once; D: TRBD1; J: TRBJ2-1; DNA: TGTGCCAGCAGGCCGGGACAGGGGTCCTACAATGAGCAGTTCTTC; CDR3: CASRPGQGSYNEQFF
V: TRBV13; size: NA; D: NA; J: TRBJ2-1; DNA: TGTGCCAGCAGCTTAGAACGGGGAAGCTCCTACAATGAGCAGTTCTTC; CDR3: CASSLERGSSYNEQFF